Listed below are T cell receptor beta chains from one sample, sequenced in a study of T-cell memory formation after mild COVID-19. Using its own MiXCR run on the 5' RACE reads, TCRdb lists one record per CDR3 protein. The sample has a few hundred thousand distinct CDR3 sequences, approximately 14% seen once. The sequenced sample was PBMCs or a T cell subset sorted from them (not recorded which). Source of these receptors: a man younger than 35 who had mild COVID-19 (a few samples of this study predate the infection). Cell type and time point are not known. Both conserved end residues are part of each CDR3. The order of the fields is clone size, J gene, V gene, D gene, CDR3 protein, CDR3 DNA. A D gene is named only where the DNA matches it firmly. Some rows mark clone size as missing; the rest say once, few, many or name a class of expanded clone.

size: many
J: TRBJ2-5
V: TRBV10-3
D: .
CDR3: CAISEMYIQETQYF
DNA: TGTGCCATCAGTGAGATGTATATCCAAGAGACCCAGTACTTC

size: few
J: TRBJ2-7
V: TRBV5-1
D: TRBD1
CDR3: CASSLTGEGQYF
DNA: TGCGCCAGCAGCTTAACAGGGGAAGGGCAGTACTTC

size: .
J: TRBJ2-7
V: TRBV6-5
D: TRBD1
CDR3: CASRVTGDEQYF
DNA: TGTGCCAGCAGGGTAACAGGGGACGAGCAGTACTTC

size: few
J: TRBJ2-3
V: TRBV12-3/TRBV12-4
D: TRBD1
CDR3: CASTAGTGLNTQYF
DNA: TGTGCCAGCACAGCCGGGACAGGGTTAAATACGCAGTATTTT

size: many
J: TRBJ2-2
V: TRBV4-2
D: .
CDR3: CASFRGTGELFF
DNA: TGTGCCAGCTTTCGGGGCACCGGGGAGCTGTTTTTT

size: .
J: TRBJ1-5
V: TRBV6-6
D: .
CDR3: CASSYPLEGNQPQHF
DNA: TGTGCCAGCAGTTATCCGTTAGAGGGCAATCAGCCCCAGCATTTT

size: many
J: TRBJ2-3
V: TRBV5-1
D: .
CDR3: CASSLMGGGTDTQYF
DNA: TGCGCCAGCAGCTTGATGGGCGGGGGCACAGATACGCAGTATTTT

size: .
J: TRBJ2-4
V: TRBV27
D: TRBD1
CDR3: CASSLVGTGESKNIQYF
DNA: TGTGCCAGCAGTTTAGTCGGGACAGGGGAGTCCAAAAACATTCAGTACTTC

size: .
J: TRBJ1-6
V: TRBV6-6
D: .
CDR3: CASSVRNWLNSPLHF
DNA: TGTGCCAGCAGTGTGAGGAATTGGCTGAATTCACCCCTCCACTTT

size: .
J: TRBJ2-3
V: TRBV4-3
D: .
CDR3: CASSHAEGSTDTQYF
DNA: TGCGCCAGCAGCCATGCGGAGGGTAGCACAGATACGCAGTATTTT

size: .
J: TRBJ2-7
V: TRBV10-3
D: .
CDR3: CAISEETAYEQYF
DNA: TGTGCCATCAGTGAGGAGACAGCCTACGAGCAGTACTTC

size: many
J: TRBJ1-6
V: TRBV6-5
D: .
CDR3: CASSWKVTSYNSPLHF
DNA: TGTGCCAGCAGTTGGAAGGTGACCTCCTATAATTCACCCCTCCACTTT

size: many
J: TRBJ2-3
V: TRBV3-1
D: .
CDR3: CASSAPWDTQYF
DNA: TGTGCCAGCAGCGCGCCGTGGGATACGCAGTATTTT

size: few
J: TRBJ2-5
V: TRBV6-6
D: .
CDR3: CASSYLSSEETQYF
DNA: TGTGCCAGCAGTTACCTTTCGAGCGAAGAGACCCAGTACTTC

size: .
J: TRBJ1-1
V: TRBV7-6
D: .
CDR3: CASMGGGRFEAFF
DNA: TGTGCCAGCATGGGAGGTGGGCGCTTTGAAGCTTTCTTT

size: .
J: TRBJ1-2
V: TRBV27
D: TRBD1
CDR3: CASSFRDSLGYTF
DNA: TGTGCCAGCAGTTTTCGGGACAGTTTGGGCTACACCTTC

size: few
J: TRBJ2-1
V: TRBV9
D: .
CDR3: CASSVGVSPSYNEQFF
DNA: TGTGCCAGCAGCGTAGGGGTTTCCCCCTCCTACAATGAGCAGTTCTTC

size: .
J: TRBJ2-1
V: TRBV2
D: TRBD2
CDR3: CTMSSGDHNEQFF
DNA: TGTACCATGTCAAGCGGGGACCACAATGAGCAGTTCTTC

size: .
J: TRBJ1-5
V: TRBV12-3/TRBV12-4
D: .
CDR3: CASSFYAGVSLAQHF
DNA: TGTGCCAGCAGTTTTTATGCAGGGGTATCTTTAGCCCAGCATTTT

size: .
J: TRBJ2-5
V: TRBV19
D: .
CDR3: CASSAAAEETQYF
DNA: TGTGCCAGTAGTGCCGCGGCTGAGGAGACCCAGTACTTC

size: .
J: TRBJ2-3
V: TRBV5-4
D: .
CDR3: CASQGITSTDTQYF
DNA: TGTGCCAGCCAGGGGATCACTAGCACAGATACGCAGTATTTT

size: .
J: TRBJ1-5
V: TRBV27
D: .
CDR3: CASSLRPNQPQHF
DNA: TGTGCCAGCAGTTTACGCCCCAATCAGCCCCAGCATTTT

size: .
J: TRBJ2-2
V: TRBV7-9
D: .
CDR3: CASGEGTANTGELFF
DNA: TGTGCCAGTGGGGAAGGGACGGCGAACACCGGGGAGCTGTTTTTT

size: few
J: TRBJ2-1
V: TRBV7-2
D: TRBD2
CDR3: CASSLATSGANEQFF
DNA: TGTGCCAGCAGCTTAGCGACTAGCGGGGCCAATGAGCAGTTCTTC

size: .
J: TRBJ2-1
V: TRBV12-3/TRBV12-4
D: .
CDR3: CASSLPRGLQFF
DNA: TGTGCCAGCAGTTTGCCCCGGGGGCTTCAGTTCTTC

size: many
J: TRBJ1-1
V: TRBV4-3
D: .
CDR3: CASSQDKRTEAFF
DNA: TGCGCCAGCAGCCAAGATAAGCGTACTGAAGCTTTCTTT

size: few
J: TRBJ2-2
V: TRBV20-1
D: .
CDR3: CSARGQGSTGELFF
DNA: TGCAGTGCTAGAGGTCAGGGCTCCACCGGGGAGCTGTTTTTT

size: .
J: TRBJ2-2
V: TRBV7-2
D: .
CDR3: CASSLSPRGTGELFF
DNA: TGTGCCAGCAGCTTGAGCCCCAGGGGTACCGGGGAGCTGTTTTTT

size: .
J: TRBJ2-1
V: TRBV4-3
D: .
CDR3: CASSQDWAAEQFF
DNA: TGCGCCAGCAGCCAAGACTGGGCAGCCGAGCAGTTCTTC

size: .
J: TRBJ1-1
V: TRBV7-9
D: .
CDR3: CASTLGQLNTEAFF
DNA: TGTGCCAGCACCCTCGGACAACTGAACACTGAAGCTTTCTTT

size: few
J: TRBJ2-1
V: TRBV4-1
D: .
CDR3: CASSQDGKAQFF
DNA: TGCGCCAGCAGCCAAGATGGGAAGGCGCAGTTCTTC

size: many
J: TRBJ2-1
V: TRBV7-8
D: .
CDR3: CASSFNGYSYNEQFF
DNA: TGTGCCAGCAGCTTTAACGGCTACTCCTACAATGAGCAGTTCTTC

size: few
J: TRBJ2-5
V: TRBV4-3
D: TRBD2
CDR3: CASSQDLAGEETQYF
DNA: TGCGCCAGCAGCCAAGATCTAGCGGGGGAGGAGACCCAGTACTTC

size: few
J: TRBJ2-1
V: TRBV7-3
D: TRBD2
CDR3: CASRLAGGPHNEQFF
DNA: TGTGCCAGCAGGTTAGCGGGGGGGCCCCACAATGAGCAGTTCTTC

size: many
J: TRBJ1-5
V: TRBV29-1
D: TRBD1
CDR3: CSVVTDRGNQPQHF
DNA: TGCAGCGTTGTCACGGACAGGGGCAATCAGCCCCAGCATTTT

size: .
J: TRBJ2-1
V: TRBV20-1
D: .
CDR3: CSALSNEQFF
DNA: TGCAGTGCTCTCAGCAATGAGCAGTTCTTC

size: .
J: TRBJ2-3
V: TRBV7-9
D: .
CDR3: CASSLTSRADTQYF
DNA: TGTGCCAGCAGCTTAACTAGCCGAGCAGATACGCAGTATTTT

size: .
J: TRBJ2-3
V: TRBV2
D: TRBD1
CDR3: CASRTGEGDTQYF
DNA: TGTGCCAGCCGGACAGGGGAAGGAGATACGCAGTATTTT

size: few
J: TRBJ2-5
V: TRBV9
D: TRBD1
CDR3: CASSVAGRGRDGTQYF
DNA: TGTGCCAGCAGCGTAGCTGGCAGGGGGCGCGACGGGACCCAGTACTTC

size: .
J: TRBJ2-6
V: TRBV3-1
D: TRBD1
CDR3: CASSNPGGLPSGANVLTF
DNA: TGTGCCAGCAGCAACCCAGGGGGATTGCCTTCTGGGGCCAACGTCCTGACTTTC

size: few
J: TRBJ2-3
V: TRBV5-5
D: .
CDR3: CASSSEGVGTDTQYF
DNA: TGTGCCAGCAGCTCGGAGGGGGTTGGGACAGATACGCAGTATTTT